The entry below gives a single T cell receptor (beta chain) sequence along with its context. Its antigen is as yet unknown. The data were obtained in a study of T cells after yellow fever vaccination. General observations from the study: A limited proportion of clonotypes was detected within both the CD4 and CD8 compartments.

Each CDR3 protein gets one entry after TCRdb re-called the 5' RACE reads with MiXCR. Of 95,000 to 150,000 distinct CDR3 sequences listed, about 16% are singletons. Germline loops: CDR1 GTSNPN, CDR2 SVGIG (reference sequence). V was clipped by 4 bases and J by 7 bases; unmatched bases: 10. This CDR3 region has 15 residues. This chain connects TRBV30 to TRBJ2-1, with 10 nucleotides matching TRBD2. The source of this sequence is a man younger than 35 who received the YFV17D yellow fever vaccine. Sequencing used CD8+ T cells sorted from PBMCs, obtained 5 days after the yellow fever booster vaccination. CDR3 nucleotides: TGTGCCTGGAAACAATTAGCGGGAGGAGCAAATGAGCAGTTCTTC. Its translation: CAWKQLAGGANEQFF. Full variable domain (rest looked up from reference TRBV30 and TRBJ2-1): SQTIHQWPATLVQPVGSPLSLECTVEGTSNPNLYWYRQAAGRGLQLLFYSVGIGQISSEVPQNLSASRPQDRQFILSSKKLLLSDSGFYLCAWKQLAGGANEQFFGPGTRLTVL.